Below, 11 T cell receptor beta chains from the same sample are listed, as sequenced in a study of blood T cell repertoires in COVID-19. The repertoire was sequenced with immunoSEQ multiplex PCR; TCRdb's copy has only in-frame clones and lacks some. The data hold around 100,000 clones, with roughly 84% observed a single time. The sample consisted of peripheral blood. The receptors come from a woman aged 70 to 79 with acute or convalescent COVID-19.

This rearrangement joins TRBV5-1 to TRBJ2-5; TRBD1 agrees at 9 bases. The CDR3 is 14 residues long. Germline lookup yields CDR1 SGHRS and CDR2 YFSETQ. J lost 5 bases, V lost 1 base, and 3 bases had no gene match. DNA for the CDR3: TGCGCCAGCAGCTTGACAGGGGGCGGGGAGACCCAGTACTTC. It specifies CASSLTGGGETQYF.

V gene TRBV19 combines with J gene TRBJ1-1; weak D call: TRBD1 (6 bases). With 4 bases removed from V and 5 bases from J, the gap between germline ends came to 14 bases. There are 14 residues in the CDR3. Looked up from germline, CDR1 is LNHDA and CDR2 is SQIVND (reference sequence). CDR3 sequence reads: CASSTRRGSTEAFF. The CDR3 nucleotides are TGTGCCAGTAGTACCCGAAGGGGGTCGACTGAAGCTTTCTTT.

This clone was detected a few times. The chain has TRBV5-1 and TRBJ1-5; maybe TRBD1 (6 bases). The CDR3 is 15 residues long. Germline V lookup: CDR1 SGHRS, CDR2 YFSETQ. Trimming stripped 0 bases from V and 5 bases from J, with 12 bases between. The CDR3 protein is CASSLAGAQHQPQHF. CDR3 DNA: TGCGCCAGCAGCTTGGCAGGGGCGCAGCATCAGCCCCAGCATTTT.

The V and J genes are TRBV6-6 and TRBJ1-3, with D maybe TRBD1 (5 bases). V shed 7 bases and J shed 2 bases, with 12 bases lying between them. The germline V gene encodes CDR1 MNHNY and CDR2 SVGAGI (reference sequence). CDR3 length: 14 amino acids. The CDR3 DNA is TGTGCCAGCACCCCGGACACAACTGGAAACACCATATATTTT. This translates into CASTPDTTGNTIYF.

The chain combines TRBV30 with TRBJ1-5; D remains ambiguous. In germline, CDR1 is GTSNPN, CDR2 SVGIG (reference sequence). The CDR3 has 13 amino acids. Trimming took off 3 bases at V and 1 base at J, with 7 bases between the two ends. CDR3 loop: CAWSAGSNQPQHF. The CDR3 DNA reads TGTGCCTGGAGCGCGGGGAGCAATCAGCCCCAGCATTTT.

This clone is a singleton in its sample. CDR3 sequence: CASRLQGFSYEQYF. In nucleotides, the CDR3 is TGTGCCAGCAGGCTACAGGGTTTCAGCTACGAGCAGTACTTC. V and J are TRBV2 and TRBJ2-7, with TRBD1 as a possible D gene (6 bases). The germline V and J ends were trimmed by 6 bases and 3 bases, with 15 bases remaining between them. The CDR3 has 14 amino acids. From germline, CDR1 is SNHLY and CDR2 FYNNEI. Full variable domain (missing parts from reference TRBV2 and TRBJ2-7): EPEVTQTPSHQVTQMGQEVILRCVPISNHLYFYWYRQILGQKVEFLVSFYNNEISEKSEIFDDQFSVERPDGSNFTLKIRSTKLEDSAMYFCASRLQGFSYEQYFGPGTRLTVT.

The gene calls are TRBV3-1 (or the pseudogene TRBV3-2) and TRBJ1-4; no firm D call. Trimming removed 2 bases from V and 7 bases from J, with 5 bases in between. The germline V gene has CDR1 LGHDT and CDR2 YNNKEL (reference sequence). This CDR3 is 12 amino acids long. The CDR3 nucleotides read TGTGCCAGCAGCCAACGAGGTGAAAAACTGTTTTTT. Translating gives CASSQRGEKLFF.

The chain recombines TRBV14 with TRBJ2-2, with 7 nucleotides matching TRBD2. Germline CDR1 is SGHDN and CDR2 is FVKESK. This CDR3 contains 16 residues. V gave up 4 bases and J gave up 1 base; unmatched junction bases: 6. The CDR3 here is CASSLERDWNTGELFF. In nucleotides, the CDR3 is TGTGCCAGCAGCCTCGAGCGGGACTGGAACACCGGGGAGCTGTTTTTT.

The gene calls are TRBV7-8 and TRBJ1-5, with D uncertain. This CDR3 contains 15 residues. CDR1 is SGHVS, CDR2 FQNEAQ, per germline. V gave up 0 bases and J gave up 7 bases, with 13 bases separating them. The CDR3 DNA reads as TGTGCCAGCAGCTTAGCCACAGCCCCCGCCCAGCCCCAGCATTTT. Encoded protein: CASSLATAPAQPQHF.

This sequence joins TRBV5-1 and TRBJ2-2; 9 bases fit TRBD2. Unmatched junction bases numbered 2, after V lost 2 bases and J lost 3 bases. CDR1 is SGHRS, CDR2 YFSETQ, per germline. The length of the CDR3 is 15 residues. The DNA of the CDR3 is TGCGCCAGCAGCTTTAGCGGGGGTTACACCGGGGAGCTGTTTTTT. Translated, it gives CASSFSGGYTGELFF. Full variable domain (outside the CDR3, taken from reference TRBV5-1 and TRBJ2-2): KAGVTQTPRYLIKTRGQQVTLSCSPISGHRSVSWYQQTPGQGLQFLFEYFSETQRNKGNFPGRFSGRQFSNSRSEMNVSTLELGDSALYLCASSFSGGYTGELFFGEGSRLTVL.

The V gene is TRBV5-1, the J gene TRBJ2-3; 7 bases align to TRBD1. Per the germline V gene, CDR1 is SGHRS and CDR2 is YFSETQ. CDR3 length: 14 amino acids. V shed 4 bases, J shed 2 bases, and the junction held 4 bases outside the gene matches. The CDR3 DNA reads as TGCGCCAGCAGCCGGGACAGTCCCACAGATACGCAGTATTTT. It specifies CASSRDSPTDTQYF.